The rows below give T cell receptor beta chains drawn from one sample of a study of T cell responses to AZD1222 COVID-19 vaccine. Clones were read by immunoSEQ multiplex PCR, and TCRdb kept only the in-frame ones, dropping some. Of 140,000 to 150,000 clones listed, approximately 83% are singletons. Material: peripheral blood, obtained on day 0 of AZD1222 vaccination. The receptors come from an adult in good health. Both conserved end residues are part of each CDR3.

j_call v_call cdr3_aa
TRBJ2-7 TRBV18 CASSPQGAGSYEQYF
TRBJ1-2 TRBV30 CAWSVNGYGRNYGYTF
TRBJ2-1 TRBV5-4 CASSLVEVAEQFF
TRBJ1-3 TRBV28 CASSLNLISGAENTIYF
TRBJ2-2 TRBV18 CASSLSTGGGTGELFF
TRBJ2-7 TRBV19 CASSSDPRERNRGQYF
TRBJ2-3 TRBV9 CASSTTGTRKGTDTQYF
TRBJ1-4 TRBV10-3 CAISDRGNEKLFF
TRBJ2-1 TRBV19 CASSTSGTSGRAYNEQFF
TRBJ2-7 TRBV19 CASSIVGTRSEQYF
TRBJ2-5 TRBV29-1 CSVEKAGGLETQYF
TRBJ2-1 TRBV5-4 CASSGSPNLYNEQFF
TRBJ2-7 TRBV27 CASSLGQGYYEQYF
TRBJ1-6 TRBV5-6 CASSLVVRGNSPLHF
TRBJ1-5 TRBV5-8 CALSGSNQPQHF
TRBJ1-2 TRBV7-9 CASSSQGGEGLGYTF
TRBJ1-2 TRBV7-8 CASSPNPGTGKHGYTF